This T cell receptor beta chain was captured in a study of control samples from healthy donors and cancer patients. Method: immunoSEQ multiplex PCR; TCRdb's copy keeps in-frame clones and lacks some. The table includes some 200,000 clones, around 93% detected once. The clonotype originates from a man between 18 and 29 years old in good health. Sequencing was done on a sample of blood.

CDR3: CASSRGTGETGELFF. For the CDR3, the DNA is TGTGCCAGCTCGCGTGGGACAGGGGAAACCGGGGAGCTGTTTTTT. This chain uses TRBV18 with TRBJ2-2, with 10 bases aligning to TRBD1. CDR3 size: 15 residues. Trimming took 6 bases from V and 5 from J; bases not matched to a gene: 6. Germline V gene data show CDR1 as KGHSH and CDR2 as LQKENI.